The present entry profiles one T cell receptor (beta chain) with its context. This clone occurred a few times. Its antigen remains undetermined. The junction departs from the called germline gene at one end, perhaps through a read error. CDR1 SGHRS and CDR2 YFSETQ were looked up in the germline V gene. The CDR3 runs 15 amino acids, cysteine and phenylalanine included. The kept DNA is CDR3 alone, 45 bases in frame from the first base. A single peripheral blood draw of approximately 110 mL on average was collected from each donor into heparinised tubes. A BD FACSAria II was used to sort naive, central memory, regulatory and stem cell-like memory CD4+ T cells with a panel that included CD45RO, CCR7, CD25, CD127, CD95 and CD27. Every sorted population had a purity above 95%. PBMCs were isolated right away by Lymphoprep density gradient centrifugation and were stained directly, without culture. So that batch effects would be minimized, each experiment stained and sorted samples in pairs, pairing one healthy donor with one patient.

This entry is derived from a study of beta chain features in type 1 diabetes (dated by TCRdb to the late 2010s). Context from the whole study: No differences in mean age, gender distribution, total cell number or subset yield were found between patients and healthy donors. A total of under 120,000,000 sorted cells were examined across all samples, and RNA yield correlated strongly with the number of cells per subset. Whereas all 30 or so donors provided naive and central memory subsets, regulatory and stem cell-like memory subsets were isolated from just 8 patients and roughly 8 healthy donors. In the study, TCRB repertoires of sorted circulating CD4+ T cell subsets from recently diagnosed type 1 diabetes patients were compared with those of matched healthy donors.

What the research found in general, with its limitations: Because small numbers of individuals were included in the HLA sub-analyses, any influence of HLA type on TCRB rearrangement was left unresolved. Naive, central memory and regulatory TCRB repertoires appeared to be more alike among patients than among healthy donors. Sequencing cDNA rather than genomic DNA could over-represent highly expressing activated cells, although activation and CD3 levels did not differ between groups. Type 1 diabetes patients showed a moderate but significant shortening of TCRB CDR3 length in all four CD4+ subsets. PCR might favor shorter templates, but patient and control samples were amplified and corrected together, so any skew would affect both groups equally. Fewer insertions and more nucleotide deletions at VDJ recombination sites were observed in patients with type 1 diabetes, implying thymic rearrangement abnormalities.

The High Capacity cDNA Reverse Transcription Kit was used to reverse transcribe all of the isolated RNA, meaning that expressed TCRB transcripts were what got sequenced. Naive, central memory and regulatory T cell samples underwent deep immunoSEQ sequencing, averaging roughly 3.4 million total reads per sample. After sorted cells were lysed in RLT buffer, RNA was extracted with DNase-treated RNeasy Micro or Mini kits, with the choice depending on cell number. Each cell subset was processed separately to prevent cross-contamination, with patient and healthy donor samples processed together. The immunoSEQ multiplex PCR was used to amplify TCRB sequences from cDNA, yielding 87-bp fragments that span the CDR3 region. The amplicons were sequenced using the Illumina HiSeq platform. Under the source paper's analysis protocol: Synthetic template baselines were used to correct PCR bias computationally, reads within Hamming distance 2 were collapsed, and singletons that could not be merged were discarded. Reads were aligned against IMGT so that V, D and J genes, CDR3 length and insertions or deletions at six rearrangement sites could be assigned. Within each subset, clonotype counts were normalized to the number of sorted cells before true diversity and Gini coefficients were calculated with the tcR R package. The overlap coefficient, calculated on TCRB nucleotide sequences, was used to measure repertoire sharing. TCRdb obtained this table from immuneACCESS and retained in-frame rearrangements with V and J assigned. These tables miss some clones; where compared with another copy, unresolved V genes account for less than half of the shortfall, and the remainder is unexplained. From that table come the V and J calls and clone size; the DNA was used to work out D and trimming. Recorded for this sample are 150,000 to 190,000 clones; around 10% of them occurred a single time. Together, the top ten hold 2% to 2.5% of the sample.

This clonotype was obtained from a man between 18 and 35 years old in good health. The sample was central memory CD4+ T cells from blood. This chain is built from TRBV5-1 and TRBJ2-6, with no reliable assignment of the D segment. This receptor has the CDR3 CASSLLSSGANVLTF. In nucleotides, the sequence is TGTGCCAGCAGCTTACTGAGCTCTGGGGCCAACGTCCTGACTTTC.